These 14 T cell receptor beta chains were all obtained from the same sample, sequenced in a study of beta chain features in type 1 diabetes. As every portion of the isolated RNA was reverse transcribed, the sequencing read expressed TCRB transcripts. Profiled with immunoSEQ multiplex PCR; TCRdb holds only in-frame clones, not every one. Among about 360,000 clones, around an eighth were seen once, and the ten largest hold roughly 0.015%. Sequenced: naive CD4+ T cells from blood. Source of these receptors: a man younger than 35 in good health.

In its sample, this clone was seen a few times. The CDR3 sequence: CASSFNRDGQGFF. DNA for the CDR3: TGTGCCAGCAGCTTCAACCGCGACGGACAGGGGTTCTTC. V usage is TRBV5-4 and J usage is TRBJ2-1, with TRBD1 matching over 8 bases. This CDR3 is 13 amino acids long. The junction had 10 bases not matched to a gene; V was cut back by 2 bases and J by 15 bases. Germline V lookup: CDR1 SGHNT, CDR2 YYREEE (reference sequence).

The CDR3 sequence: CASSSDRAPGYTF. The CDR3 DNA is TGTGCCAGCAGTTCGGACAGGGCCCCCGGCTACACCTTC. This chain joins TRBV6-6 and TRBJ1-2, with TRBD1 matching 8 bases. The CDR3 has 13 residues. CDR1 and CDR2 from the germline V gene are MNHNY and SVGAGI (reference sequence). The ends lost 4 bases at V and 8 bases at J; junction bases unmatched: 6.

The chain carries TRBV28 and TRBJ1-2; no firm D call. Germline V gene lookup returns CDR1 MDHEN and CDR2 SYDVKM. The CDR3 has 13 amino acids. The V end lost 3 bases, the J end lost 5 bases, and 10 bases lay between the germline ends. CDR3 in amino acids: CASSLGRWYGYTF. The DNA of the CDR3 is TGTGCCAGCAGTTTGGGGAGATGGTATGGCTACACCTTC.

The V and J genes are TRBV29-1 and TRBJ1-4; 7 nucleotides line up with TRBD1. There are 16 residues in the CDR3. J was trimmed by 0 bases and V by 1 base; bases with no gene match: 5. Germline V gene data show CDR1 as SQVTM and CDR2 as ANQGSEA. This CDR3 is CSVEASGGATNEKLFF. The CDR3 region has the DNA TGCAGCGTTGAAGCCTCAGGGGGTGCAACTAATGAAAAACTGTTTTTT.

This clone was counted between two and nine times. This sequence joins TRBV28 and TRBJ1-1, with D perhaps matching TRBD1 (5 bases). The length of the CDR3 is 11 residues. V was trimmed by 3 bases and J by 11 bases, leaving 10 bases between them. Germline-derived CDR1 and CDR2 are MDHEN and SYDVKM. For the CDR3, the DNA is TGTGCCAGCAGTTTGTCCAGGGTGGCTTTCTTT. Translating it yields CASSLSRVAFF. Based on the CDR3 plus reference TRBV28 and TRBJ1-1, the full variable domain is DVKVTQSSRYLVKRTGEKVFLECVQDMDHENMFWYRQDPGLGLRLIYFSYDVKMKEKGDIPEGYSVSREKKERFSLILESASTNQTSMYLCASSLSRVAFFGQGTRLTVV.

This clone has a handful of counts. The rearrangement links TRBV7-9 to TRBJ1-4; 8 positions agree with TRBD1. This CDR3 comprises 14 residues. Germline CDR1 SEHNR, CDR2 FQNEAQ (reference sequence). J was trimmed by 11 bases and V by 6 bases; bases with no gene match: 11. The CDR3 reads CASRQTGEGEKLFF. The DNA for the CDR3 is TGTGCCAGCAGGCAGACAGGGGAAGGAGAGAAACTGTTTTTT.

This clone was counted at least ten times. The CDR3 coding sequence is TGCAGCGTTGAAGGCGGGACAGGGAAGGTATCCGAGCAGTACTTC. This gives the protein CSVEGGTGKVSEQYF. The V call is TRBV29-1, the J call TRBJ2-7, with TRBD1 identical over 9 bases. The CDR3 is 15 residues long. Germline CDR1 reads SQVTM; CDR2 reads ANQGSEA. The ends lost 1 base at V and 6 bases at J; junction bases unmatched: 10.

This clone was seen only a few times. The chain joins TRBV11-3 to TRBJ2-1, with 12 nucleotides matching TRBD2. Germline CDR1 reads SGHNT; CDR2 reads YENEEA. The CDR3 consists of 16 residues. Unmatched junction bases numbered 5, after V lost 4 bases and J lost 4 bases. In DNA, the CDR3 is TGTGCCAGCAGCTCGGGACTAGCGGGCCTATACAATGAGCAGTTCTTC. Protein sequence: CASSSGLAGLYNEQFF.

V gene TRBV5-1 combines with J gene TRBJ2-1; 12 nucleotides agree with TRBD2. CDR1 and CDR2 from the germline V gene are SGHRS and YFSETQ. The CDR3 length is 15 residues. With 0 bases clipped from V and 11 bases from J, the junction kept 6 bases outside the gene matches. The CDR3 protein is CASSLATSGGLKQFF. The CDR3 DNA sequence: TGCGCCAGCAGCTTGGCGACTAGCGGGGGCCTAAAGCAGTTCTTC.

The rearrangement uses TRBV30 and TRBJ2-1; TRBD2 matches 12 bases. V trimming: 5 bases; J trimming: 4 bases; junction bases outside the gene matches: 3. Germline V gene sequence: CDR1 GTSNPN, CDR2 SVGIG (reference sequence). CDR3 size: 14 residues. CDR3 nucleotides: TGTGCCTGGGGGGGACTAGCGGGTTACAATGAGCAGTTCTTC. Translating it yields CAWGGLAGYNEQFF.

The rearrangement links TRBV15 to TRBJ2-3; 11 bases match TRBD2. With 1 base clipped from V and 1 base from J, the junction kept 7 bases outside the gene matches. Germline CDR1 LNHNV, CDR2 YYDKDF (reference sequence). The CDR3 contains 18 residues. The CDR3: CATSRGGAGLAGTDTQYF. Written as DNA, the CDR3 is TGTGCCACCAGCAGAGGGGGGGCGGGACTAGCGGGCACAGATACGCAGTATTTT.

This clone was seen a handful of times. At one of its ends the junction is not consistent with the germline gene, which may arise from a read error. The chain combines TRBV28 with TRBJ2-7, with 7 bases fitting TRBD1. The germline CDR1 and CDR2 sequences are MDHEN and SYDVKM. The CDR3 runs 16 residues. CDR3 residues: CASSLGPGRGSSEQYF. CDR3 DNA sequence: TGTGCCAGCAGTTTAGGGCCGGGCAGGGGGTCCTCCGAGCAGTACTTC.

This clone was counted only a few times. The V and J genes are TRBV2 and TRBJ2-2, with 9 bases identical to TRBD1. Trimming removed 8 bases from V and 9 bases from J; junction bases left unmatched: 7. CDR3 size: 13 residues. Germline CDR1 and CDR2: SNHLY and FYNNEI. CDR3 DNA: TGTGCCAGCCATAGAGGACAGGGGAGGGAGCTGTTTTTT. Translated, it gives CASHRGQGRELFF.

A few counts support this clone. The gene calls are TRBV5-1 and TRBJ2-1; a possible D gene is TRBD2 (5 bases). Germline V CDR1 and CDR2: SGHRS, YFSETQ. CDR3 size: 13 residues. V shed 4 bases and J shed 7 bases, with 12 bases lying between them. CDR3 in amino acids: CASSPWPGNEQFF. The CDR3 coding sequence is TGCGCCAGCAGCCCTTGGCCGGGGAATGAGCAGTTCTTC.